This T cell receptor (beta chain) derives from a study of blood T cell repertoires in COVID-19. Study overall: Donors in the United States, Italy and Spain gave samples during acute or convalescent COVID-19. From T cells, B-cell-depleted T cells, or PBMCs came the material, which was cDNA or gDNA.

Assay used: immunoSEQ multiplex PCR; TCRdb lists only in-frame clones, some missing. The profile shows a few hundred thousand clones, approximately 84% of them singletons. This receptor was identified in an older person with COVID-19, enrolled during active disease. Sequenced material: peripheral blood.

The DNA for the CDR3 is TGTGCCAGCAGTCCCCTCGGGACAGGGCATGGCGAGCAGTACTTC. This sequence encodes CASSPLGTGHGEQYF. The V gene is TRBV6-6, the J gene TRBJ2-7; 9 bases line up with TRBD1. Germline CDR1 MNHNY, CDR2 SVGAGI (reference sequence). CDR3 size: 15 residues. Losses at the gene ends were 5 bases for V and 6 bases for J; bases not matched to a gene: 11.